This T cell receptor (beta chain) was retrieved from a study of T cells in Graves' hyperthyroidism and ophthalmopathy. The germline gives CDR1 MDHEN, CDR2 SYDVKM. The CDR3 contains 13 residues. RNA transcripts provided the source from which TCR beta CDR3 regions were amplified. During a first-round RT-PCR of the TCR CDR3, the HTBI primer set was used. TCRdb called the multiplex PCR reads again in MiXCR, with one record for every CDR3 protein. The repertoire holds around 110,000 distinct CDR3 sequences, with around a sixth as singletons. A remark on this clonotype: A clone one base away is much larger, so this may be a read error.

The rearrangement uses TRBV28 and TRBJ2-3; TRBD1 matches 7 bases. The DNA end is more similar to TRBJ1-5, so the J call may be wrong. This clonotype was obtained from a woman between 45 and 60 years old with Graves' hyperthyroidism. The sequencing sample was made of blood. The CDR3 bases are TGTGCCAGCTACGACAGTGGGACAGATACGCAGCATTTT. Protein product: CASYDSGTDTQHF.